A single sample gave rise to the 29 T cell receptor beta chains below, sequenced in a study of blood T cell repertoires in COVID-19. Using immunoSEQ multiplex PCR, the repertoire was profiled, and TCRdb retains in-frame clones only, with some absent. The table lists fewer than 300,000 clones, approximately 90% of them singletons. The sample was PBMCs or T cells enriched from blood (not recorded which). These receptors were taken from a man aged 40-49 years who had recovered from COVID-19.

This clone was counted only a few times. The V call is TRBV6-2 or TRBV6-3, the J call TRBJ1-6; 9 positions match TRBD1. The V gene's germline CDR1 is MNHEY and CDR2 SVGEGT. The CDR3 totals 20 residues. The trim removed 0 bases at V and 9 bases at J, leaving 18 bases unmatched. CDR3 protein: CASSYSSGTGSSGTRSPLHF. Written as DNA, the CDR3 is TGTGCCAGCAGTTACTCCTCCGGGACAGGGAGCTCCGGGACGCGTTCACCCCTCCACTTT.

This clone was seen more than once but under ten times. The rearrangement links TRBV6-5 to TRBJ2-6; TRBD1 matches 8 bases. Trimming took 4 bases from V and 0 from J; bases not matched to a gene: 2. The CDR3 contains 16 residues. Germline loops: CDR1 MNHEY, CDR2 SVGAGI. CDR3 nucleotide sequence: TGTGCCAGCAGTTCCGGACAGGGCTCTGGGGCCAACGTCCTGACTTTC. It encodes CASSSGQGSGANVLTF.

This chain links TRBV5-1 with TRBJ2-1, with D possibly TRBD1 on 6 matching bases. The length of the CDR3 is 15 residues. CDR1 and CDR2 from the germline V gene are SGHRS and YFSETQ. V was cut by 5 bases and J by 4 bases, with 16 bases left in between. CDR3 sequence: CASSLTIQGYNEQFF. DNA for the CDR3: TGCGCCAGCAGTTTGACTATACAGGGTTACAATGAGCAGTTCTTC.

The V and J genes are TRBV7-3 and TRBJ1-2; 8 bases match TRBD1. CDR3 length equals 14 residues. V gave up 5 bases and J gave up 0 bases; unmatched junction bases: 2. Per the germline V gene, CDR1 is SGHTA and CDR2 is FQGTGA. The DNA of the CDR3 is TGTGCCAGCAGCCCAGGGGGCTCTAACTATGGCTACACCTTC. Encoded protein: CASSPGGSNYGYTF.

This sequence joins TRBV2 and TRBJ1-2; 9 positions agree with TRBD1. There are 15 residues in the CDR3. Trimming removed 2 bases from V and 6 bases from J; junction bases left unmatched: 7. Per germline, CDR1 SNHLY and CDR2 FYNNEI. CDR3 region: CASSEYGQGQDGYTF. In DNA, the CDR3 is TGTGCCAGCAGTGAATACGGACAGGGGCAGGATGGCTACACCTTC.

J is TRBJ2-5 and V is TRBV27; D possibly corresponds to TRBD2 (6 bases). The germline V and J ends were trimmed by 5 bases and 4 bases, with 14 bases remaining between them. The germline V gene has CDR1 MNHEY and CDR2 SMNVEV (reference sequence). This CDR3 spans 14 amino acids. CDR3 coding DNA: TGTGCCAGCAGTACTAGCACCCTATCAGAGACCCAGTACTTC. It is translated as CASSTSTLSETQYF.

The chain is built from TRBV12-3 or TRBV12-4 and TRBJ1-2; D is undetermined. The ends were cut back, 3 bases at V and 4 bases at J, with 6 bases in the middle. The CDR3 spans 12 residues. This chain's CDR3 is CASSFSGYGYTF. The CDR3 DNA reads as TGTGCCAGCAGTTTTTCGGGCTATGGCTACACCTTC.

This clone was seen once. The chain has TRBV4-1 and TRBJ1-3; TRBD1 might be the D (6 bases). With 1 base removed from V and 0 bases from J, the gap between germline ends came to 22 bases. There are 20 residues in the CDR3. Per the germline V gene, CDR1 is MGHRA and CDR2 is YSYEKL. DNA for the CDR3: TGCGCCAGCAGCCAAGCTACGGGGGGCTCCCTGGGCAGCTCTGGAAACACCATATATTTT. As protein: CASSQATGGSLGSSGNTIYF.

The V gene is TRBV7-8, the J gene TRBJ1-1; a possible D gene is TRBD1 (6 bases). Germline-derived CDR1 and CDR2 are SGHVS and FQNEAQ. The CDR3 runs to 12 residues. With 3 bases removed from V and 6 bases from J, the gap between germline ends came to 8 bases. The CDR3 loop reads CASSFNRAEAFF. CDR3 in DNA: TGTGCCAGCAGCTTCAACAGGGCTGAAGCTTTCTTT.

The chain combines TRBV4-2 with TRBJ1-2, with TRBD1 identical over 7 bases. CDR1 is LGHNA, CDR2 YNFKEQ, per germline. V was clipped by 0 bases and J by 4 bases; unmatched bases: 5. This CDR3 is 15 amino acids long. The CDR3 region has the DNA TGTGCCAGCAGCCAAGAAATGGGGACAGCCTATGGCTACACCTTC. The encoded protein is CASSQEMGTAYGYTF.

CDR3 region: CASSAGVDSPLHF. The CDR3 DNA reads as TGTGCCAGCAGCGCAGGGGTGGATTCACCCCTCCACTTT. The chain recombines TRBV9 with TRBJ1-6; possible D gene TRBD1, 6 bases. Germline assignment: CDR1 SGDLS and CDR2 YYNGEE. V was clipped by 3 bases and J by 8 bases, with 9 bases between them. CDR3 length equals 13 residues.

V gene TRBV18 combines with J gene TRBJ1-1; 10 positions agree with TRBD1. V was clipped by 3 bases and J by 0 bases; unmatched bases: 4. Germline V lookup: CDR1 KGHSH, CDR2 LQKENI. The length of the CDR3 is 16 residues. CDR3 coding DNA: TGTGCCAGCTCACCCATCGACAGGGGGCTGAACACTGAAGCTTTCTTT. Protein sequence: CASSPIDRGLNTEAFF.

V gene TRBV19 combines with J gene TRBJ1-2, with TRBD1 matching 7 bases. This CDR3 comprises 14 residues. CDR1 and CDR2 (germline): LNHDA, SQIVND (reference sequence). Trimming cost V 3 bases and J 4 bases; bases outside gene matches: 5. As DNA, the CDR3 is TGTGCCAGTAGTATTGACCAGGGGGGCTATGGCTACACCTTC. It encodes CASSIDQGGYGYTF. The full variable domain, in which reference TRBV19 and TRBJ1-2 provide the parts outside the CDR3, is DGGITQSPKYLFRKEGQNVTLSCEQNLNHDAMYWYRQDPGQGLRLIYYSQIVNDFQKGDIAEGYSVSREKKESFPLTVTSAQKNPTAFYLCASSIDQGGYGYTFGSGTRLTVV.

The chain carries TRBV7-8 and TRBJ1-3, with D uncertain. V was clipped by 5 bases and J by 2 bases, with 7 bases between them. This CDR3 contains 13 residues. Germline CDR1 and CDR2: SGHVS and FQNEAQ. The CDR3 sequence is CASSAVTGNTIYF. CDR3 sequence (DNA): TGTGCCAGCAGCGCAGTAACTGGAAACACCATATATTTT.

This chain connects TRBV28 to TRBJ2-7, with TRBD2 identical over 8 bases. From germline, CDR1 is MDHEN and CDR2 SYDVKM. V was clipped by 6 bases and J by 3 bases; unmatched bases: 25. The CDR3 extends over 20 amino acids. The DNA for the CDR3 is TGTGCCAGCAGGCCGGGACTAGGCGGCGGGAAGTTAAGTAGGATCTACGAGCAGTACTTC. It is translated as CASRPGLGGGKLSRIYEQYF.

The chain has TRBV7-8 and TRBJ2-2; TRBD2 is a possible D gene (5 bases). The CDR3 has 16 amino acids. CDR1 and CDR2 (germline): SGHVS, FQNEAQ. Trimming took off 5 bases at V and 4 bases at J, with 17 bases between the two ends. The CDR3 loop is CASSVDAGVVTGELFF. The CDR3 region has the DNA TGTGCCAGCAGCGTGGACGCCGGGGTGGTCACCGGGGAGCTGTTTTTT.

This clone was detected only once. V usage is TRBV28 and J usage is TRBJ2-1; the match to TRBD1 covers 9 bases. V shed 6 bases, J shed 5 bases, and the junction held 11 bases outside the gene matches. The CDR3 covers 16 residues. Germline assignment: CDR1 MDHEN and CDR2 SYDVKM. CDR3 region: CASRARQGTGNNEQFF. The CDR3 nucleotides are TGTGCCAGCAGAGCCCGCCAGGGGACAGGGAACAATGAGCAGTTCTTC. Using reference TRBV28 and TRBJ2-1 for the parts outside the CDR3, the full variable domain is DVKVTQSSRYLVKRTGEKVFLECVQDMDHENMFWYRQDPGLGLRLIYFSYDVKMKEKGDIPEGYSVSREKKERFSLILESASTNQTSMYLCASRARQGTGNNEQFFGPGTRLTVL.

The chain links TRBV27 to TRBJ1-1, with unresolved D. CDR1 and CDR2 (germline): MNHEY, SMNVEV (reference sequence). The CDR3 spans 12 residues. Trimming pared 8 bases from V and 6 bases from J, leaving 13 bases between. The CDR3 is CASGGTEPEAFF. The CDR3 region has the DNA TGTGCCAGCGGAGGTACAGAGCCTGAAGCTTTCTTT.

The genes are TRBV19 and TRBJ2-1; no clear D. Between the trimmed V and J ends, which lost 5 bases and 9 bases, there was a span of 14 bases. The germline V gene encodes CDR1 LNHDA and CDR2 SQIVND (reference sequence). The CDR3 has 13 residues. The CDR3 here is CASSPGYSFEQFF. The CDR3 region has the DNA TGTGCCAGTAGTCCGGGTTATTCCTTTGAGCAGTTCTTC.

This rearrangement joins TRBV19 to TRBJ1-1; a weak D match, TRBD1 (6 bases). Per the germline V gene, CDR1 is LNHDA and CDR2 is SQIVND (reference sequence). V lost 3 bases to trimming and J lost 6 bases, with 20 bases between them. There are 16 residues in the CDR3. The CDR3 DNA follows: TGTGCCAGTAGTATTCAAGACCCCCCTGAGGGGGCTGAAGCTTTCTTT. This sequence encodes CASSIQDPPEGAEAFF.

The chain couples TRBV3-1 (or the pseudogene TRBV3-2) to TRBJ1-2; maybe TRBD1 (5 bases). Trimming stripped 1 base from V and 7 bases from J, with 13 bases between. CDR3 length: 14 residues. The germline gives CDR1 LGHDT, CDR2 YNNKEL (reference sequence). The CDR3 reads CASSQVDRGPGYTF. CDR3 sequence (DNA): TGTGCCAGCAGCCAAGTAGATAGGGGCCCTGGCTACACCTTC.

CDR3 nucleotide sequence: TGTGCCAGTAGTATGGTGACAGGGGGCTATAGCAATCAGCCCCAGCATTTT. Translating it yields CASSMVTGGYSNQPQHF. The V gene is TRBV19, the J gene TRBJ1-5; 10 bases are shared with TRBD1. With V trimmed by 3 bases and J by 0 bases, 5 bases remained unmatched. The CDR3 runs 17 residues. Germline V gene lookup returns CDR1 LNHDA and CDR2 SQIVND (reference sequence).

The chain recombines TRBV28 with TRBJ2-2; D might be TRBD1 (5 bases). Germline V gene lookup returns CDR1 MDHEN and CDR2 SYDVKM. CDR3 length equals 15 residues. V lost 7 bases and J 3 bases, leaving 15 bases between the germline ends. The CDR3 nucleotides are TGTGCCAGCAACCCTTTTAGGGGTGACACCGGGGAGCTGTTTTTT. It codes for CASNPFRGDTGELFF.

This clone appeared a single time. The V call is TRBV6-5, the J call TRBJ1-5, with TRBD1 matching 7 bases. Trimming cost V 5 bases and J 4 bases; bases outside gene matches: 5. Germline V gene sequence: CDR1 MNHEY, CDR2 SVGAGI. This CDR3 region has 14 residues. The DNA of the CDR3 is TGTGCCAGCAGTATCCGGGACAGTAATCAGCCCCAGCATTTT. Amino acid sequence: CASSIRDSNQPQHF.

V gene TRBV10-1 combines with J gene TRBJ1-5; no reliable D call. The V and J ends lost 9 bases and 3 bases respectively, with 21 bases between them. Germline assignment: CDR1 WNHNN and CDR2 SYGVQD (reference sequence). The CDR3 runs 16 residues. The CDR3 spells CASRVKADIANQPQHF. Here the CDR3 DNA reads TGCGCCAGTCGGGTCAAGGCCGATATTGCCAATCAGCCCCAGCATTTT.

The chain couples TRBV11-3 to TRBJ2-1; 8 bases match TRBD1. J lost 3 bases, V lost 6 bases, and 10 bases had no gene match. CDR1 is SGHNT and CDR2 is YENEEA in the germline V gene. CDR3 length: 16 residues. For the CDR3, the DNA is TGTGCCAGCAGTCCCAGGGGGCTCCTCCTCTACAATGAGCAGTTCTTC. As protein: CASSPRGLLLYNEQFF.

The chain links TRBV30 to TRBJ2-2; D remains ambiguous. The CDR3 length is 14 residues. The V end lost 1 base, the J end lost 1 base, and 7 bases lay between the germline ends. Per the germline V gene, CDR1 is GTSNPN and CDR2 is SVGIG (reference sequence). The CDR3: CAWSGLKNTGELFF. The CDR3 DNA reads as TGTGCCTGGAGTGGACTTAAGAACACCGGGGAGCTGTTTTTT.

The sample holds a few counts of this clone. V and J are TRBV15 and TRBJ2-7; D is ambiguous. CDR1 is LNHNV and CDR2 is YYDKDF in the germline V gene (reference sequence). The CDR3 runs to 16 residues. With 1 base removed from V and 7 bases from J, the gap between germline ends came to 20 bases. The CDR3 bases are TGTGCCACCAGCAGAGCTGGCCGGGTGGCCCTTGGGGAGCAGTACTTC. Its protein is CATSRAGRVALGEQYF.

The chain recombines TRBV18 with TRBJ1-2, with 9 bases aligning to TRBD1. The CDR3 length is 15 residues. The germline V gene encodes CDR1 KGHSH and CDR2 LQKENI. V dropped 5 bases and J dropped 6; count of bases not matched to a gene: 10. DNA for the CDR3: TGTGCCAGCTCATCCTTAACAGGGGGCGTCGATGGCTACACCTTC. Amino acid sequence: CASSSLTGGVDGYTF.